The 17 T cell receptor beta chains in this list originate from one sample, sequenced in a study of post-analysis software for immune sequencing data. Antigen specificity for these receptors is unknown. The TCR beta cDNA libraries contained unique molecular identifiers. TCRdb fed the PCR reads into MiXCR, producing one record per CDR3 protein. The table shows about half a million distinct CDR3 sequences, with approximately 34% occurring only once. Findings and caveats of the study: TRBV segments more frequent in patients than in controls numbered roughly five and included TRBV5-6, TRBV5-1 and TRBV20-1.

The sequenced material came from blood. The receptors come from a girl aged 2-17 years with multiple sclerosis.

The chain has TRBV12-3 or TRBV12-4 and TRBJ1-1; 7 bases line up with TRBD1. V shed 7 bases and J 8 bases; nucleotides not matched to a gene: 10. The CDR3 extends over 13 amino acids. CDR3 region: CASNLIGTVEAFF. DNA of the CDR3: TGTGCCAGCAACTTGATCGGGACAGTCGAAGCTTTCTTT.

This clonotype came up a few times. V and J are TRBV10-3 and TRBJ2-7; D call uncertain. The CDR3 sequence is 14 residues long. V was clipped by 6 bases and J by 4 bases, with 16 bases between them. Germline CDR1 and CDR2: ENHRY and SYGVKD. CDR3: CAISSGPGGYEQYF. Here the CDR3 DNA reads TGTGCCATCAGCTCCGGCCCGGGTGGATACGAGCAGTACTTC.

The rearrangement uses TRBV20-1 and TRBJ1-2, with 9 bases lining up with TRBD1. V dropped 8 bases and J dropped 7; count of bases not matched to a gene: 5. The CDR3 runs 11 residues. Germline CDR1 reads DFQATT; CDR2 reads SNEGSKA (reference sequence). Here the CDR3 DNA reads TGCAGTACACAGGGGGCGTTTGGCTACACCTTC. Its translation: CSTQGAFGYTF.

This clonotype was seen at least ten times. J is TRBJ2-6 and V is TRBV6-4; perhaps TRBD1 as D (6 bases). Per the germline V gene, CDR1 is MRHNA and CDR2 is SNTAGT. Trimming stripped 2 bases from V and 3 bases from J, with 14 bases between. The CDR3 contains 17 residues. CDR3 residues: CASSDGGQRDGANVLTF. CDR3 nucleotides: TGTGCCAGCAGTGACGGGGGCCAGAGAGATGGGGCCAACGTCCTGACTTTC.

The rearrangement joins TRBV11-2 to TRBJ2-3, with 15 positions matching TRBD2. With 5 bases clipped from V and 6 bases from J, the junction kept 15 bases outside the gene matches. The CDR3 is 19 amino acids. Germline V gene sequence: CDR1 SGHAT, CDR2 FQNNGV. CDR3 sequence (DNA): TGTGCCAGCAGCGCGGGACTAGCGGGGGGCCTAACCCCGAGGGATACGCAGTATTTT. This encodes CASSAGLAGGLTPRDTQYF.

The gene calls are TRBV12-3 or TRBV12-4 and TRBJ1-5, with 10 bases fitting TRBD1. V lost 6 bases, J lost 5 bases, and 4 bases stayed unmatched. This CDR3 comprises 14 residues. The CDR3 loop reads CASSVDRGYQPQHF. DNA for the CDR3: TGTGCCAGCAGCGTGGACAGGGGGTATCAGCCCCAGCATTTT.

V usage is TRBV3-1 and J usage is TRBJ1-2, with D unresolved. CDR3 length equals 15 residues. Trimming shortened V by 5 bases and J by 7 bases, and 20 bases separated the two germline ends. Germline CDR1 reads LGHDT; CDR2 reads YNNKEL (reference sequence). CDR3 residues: CASSGAGNRVRGYTF. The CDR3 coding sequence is TGTGCCAGCAGCGGCGCCGGGAATCGGGTTCGTGGCTACACCTTC.

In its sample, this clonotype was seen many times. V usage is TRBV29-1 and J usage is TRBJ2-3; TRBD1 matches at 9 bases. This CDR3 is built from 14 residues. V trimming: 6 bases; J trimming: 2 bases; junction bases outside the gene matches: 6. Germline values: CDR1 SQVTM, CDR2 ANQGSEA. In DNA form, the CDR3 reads TGCAGCGTGTTCGGGACAGGGTACACAGATACGCAGTATTTT. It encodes CSVFGTGYTDTQYF.

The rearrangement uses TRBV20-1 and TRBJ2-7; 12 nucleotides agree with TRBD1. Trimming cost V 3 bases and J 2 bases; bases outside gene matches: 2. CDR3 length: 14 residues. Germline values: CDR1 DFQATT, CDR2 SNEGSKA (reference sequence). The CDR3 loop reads CSASGDRGPYEQYF. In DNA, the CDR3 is TGCAGTGCTAGCGGGGACAGGGGGCCCTACGAGCAGTACTTC.

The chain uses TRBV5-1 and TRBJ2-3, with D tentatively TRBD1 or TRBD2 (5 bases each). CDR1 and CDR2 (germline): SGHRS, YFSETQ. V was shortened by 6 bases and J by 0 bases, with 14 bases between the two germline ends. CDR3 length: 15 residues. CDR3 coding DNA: TGCGCCAGCAACGAGGGACGTACTAGCACAGATACGCAGTATTTT. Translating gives CASNEGRTSTDTQYF.

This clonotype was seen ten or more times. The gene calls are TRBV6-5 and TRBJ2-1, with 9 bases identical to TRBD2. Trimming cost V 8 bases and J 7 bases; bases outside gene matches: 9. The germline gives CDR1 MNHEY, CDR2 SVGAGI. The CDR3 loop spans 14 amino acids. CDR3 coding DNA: TGTGCCAGCGGGGTAGCGGGGGCCCTAAATGAGCAGTTCTTC. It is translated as CASGVAGALNEQFF.

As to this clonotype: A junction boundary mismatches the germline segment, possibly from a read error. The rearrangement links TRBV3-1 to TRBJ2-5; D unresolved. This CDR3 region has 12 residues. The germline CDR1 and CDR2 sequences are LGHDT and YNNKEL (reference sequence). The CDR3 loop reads CANSRSIWTQYF. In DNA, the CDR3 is TGTGCCAACAGCCGATCAATCTGGACCCAGTACTTC.

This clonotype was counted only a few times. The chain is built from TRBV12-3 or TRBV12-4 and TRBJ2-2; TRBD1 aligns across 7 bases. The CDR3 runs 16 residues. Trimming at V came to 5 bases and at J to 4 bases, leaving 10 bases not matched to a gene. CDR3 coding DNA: TGTGCCAGCAGTCGACCCCGGGACAGTATCACCGGGGAGCTGTTTTTT. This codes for CASSRPRDSITGELFF.

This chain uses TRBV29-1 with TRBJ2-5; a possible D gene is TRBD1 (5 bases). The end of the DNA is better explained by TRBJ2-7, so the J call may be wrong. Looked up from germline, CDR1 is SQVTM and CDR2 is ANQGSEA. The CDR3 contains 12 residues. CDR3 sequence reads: CSVEVTGAEQYF. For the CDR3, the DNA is TGCAGCGTTGAGGTAACAGGAGCCGAGCAGTACTTC.

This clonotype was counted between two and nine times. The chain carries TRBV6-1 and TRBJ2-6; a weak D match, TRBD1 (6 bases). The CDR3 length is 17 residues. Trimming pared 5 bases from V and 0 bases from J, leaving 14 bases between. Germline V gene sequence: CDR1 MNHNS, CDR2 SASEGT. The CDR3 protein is CASSLQTGNSGANVLTF. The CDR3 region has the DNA TGTGCCAGCAGTCTCCAAACAGGGAACTCTGGGGCCAACGTCCTGACTTTC.

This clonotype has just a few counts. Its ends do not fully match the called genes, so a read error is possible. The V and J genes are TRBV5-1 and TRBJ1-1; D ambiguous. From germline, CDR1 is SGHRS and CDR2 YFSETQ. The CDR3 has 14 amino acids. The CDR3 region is CASSLEGRNTEAFF. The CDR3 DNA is TGTGCCAGCAGCTTAGAGGGTAGAAACACTGAAGCTTTCTTT.

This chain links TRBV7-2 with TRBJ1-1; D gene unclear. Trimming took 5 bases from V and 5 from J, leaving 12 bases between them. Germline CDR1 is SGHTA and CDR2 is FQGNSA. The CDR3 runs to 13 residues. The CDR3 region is CASSPRPVTEAFF. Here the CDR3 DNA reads TGTGCCAGCAGCCCCCGACCCGTGACTGAAGCTTTCTTT.